The 2 T cell receptor beta chains reported below all come from one sample, sequenced in a study of shared clonotypes between healthy human individuals. CD45RO-negative, CCR7-positively selected cells formed the naive CD8 fraction, excluding terminally differentiated effector memory CD45RA+ cells. The data were produced by immunoSEQ multiplex PCR, yet TCRdb's version contains in-frame clones alone and is incomplete. The sample lists about 2.1 million clones; approximately 92% were seen once. The sequenced sample consisted of naive CD8+ T cells from PBMCs. The source of these receptors is a man aged 18 to 29 in good health. Some clones in this sample may be carry-over from other donors' samples.

J is TRBJ2-7 and V is TRBV9; 7 nucleotides align to TRBD2. V lost 0 bases to trimming and J lost 4 bases; unmatched junction nucleotides: 7. Germline lookup yields CDR1 SGDLS and CDR2 YYNGEE. The CDR3 totals 15 residues. The DNA of the CDR3 is TGTGCCAGCAGCGTAGGTCCCGGGAGGATGTACGAGCAGTACTTC. Translation gives CASSVGPGRMYEQYF.

The V and J genes are TRBV18 and TRBJ1-2, with a weak D call TRBD1 (5 bases). There are 15 residues in the CDR3. Germline CDR1 and CDR2: KGHSH and LQKENI. Trimming took off 4 bases at V and 2 bases at J, with 14 bases between the two ends. In DNA, the CDR3 is TGTGCCAGCTCACTAGGTCCGGGGGACAACTATGGCTACACCTTC. Its translation is CASSLGPGDNYGYTF.